This T cell receptor beta chain was retrieved from a study of T cell changes during pregnancy in multiple sclerosis. Germline V lookup: CDR1 WSHSY, CDR2 SAAADI. The CDR3 spans 12 residues. The ends were cut back, 2 bases at V and 3 bases at J, with 5 bases in the middle. Sequenced by immunoSEQ multiplex PCR; TCRdb stores in-frame clones only, minus some. The sample records 50,000 or so clones, just over 90% being singletons. Sequenced material: CD4+ T cells from peripheral blood mononuclear cells, taken before pregnancy. This TCR derives from a female donor with multiple sclerosis, enrolled in a pregnancy study. The chain is built from TRBV10-2 and TRBJ2-7; unclear D gene. The CDR3 sequence is CASSERGYEQYF. The CDR3 nucleotides are TGCGCCAGCAGTGAGCGAGGCTACGAGCAGTACTTC.